The next 30 T cell receptor beta chains were all read from a single sample in a study of T cells after yellow fever vaccination (dated by TCRdb to about 2019). The sample's treatment or condition label, in plain terms: live attenuated yellow fever vaccine strain. Library prep was done by 5' RACE. For sequencing, an Illumina HiSeq 2500 was employed. Using fastp trimming at Q25 and MiXCR clonotype assembly, TCRdb reanalyzed the public sequencing data and kept in-frame beta chains. Under each unique CDR3 protein, matching rows form one entry showing the most common genes and DNA. A total of about 630,000 distinct CDR3 sequences appear in this sample, 12% of them only once. About 15% of the sample goes to the ten largest clones. The sequencing used PBMCs, collected on the day of the yellow fever booster vaccination. These receptors originate from a young man who received the YFV17D yellow fever vaccine.

The chain carries TRBV4-3 and TRBJ1-1; D is unclear. The germline V and J ends were trimmed by 4 bases and 4 bases, with 13 bases remaining between them. The CDR3 covers 14 residues. Germline values: CDR1 LGHNA, CDR2 YSLEER. The CDR3: CASSPGSLGTEAFF. CDR3 nucleotide sequence: TGCGCCAGCAGCCCTGGGTCGTTAGGCACTGAAGCTTTCTTT.

This clonotype was detected a few times. The chain links TRBV27 to TRBJ1-2; 9 positions agree with TRBD1. The CDR3 is 16 amino acids. Trimming took 7 bases from V and 0 from J; bases not matched to a gene: 9. Germline-derived CDR1 and CDR2 are MNHEY and SMNVEV (reference sequence). The CDR3 loop reads CASKQPGTGTNYGYTF. The CDR3 coding sequence is TGTGCCAGCAAGCAACCCGGGACAGGGACTAACTATGGCTACACCTTC.

This clonotype was seen a few times. V and J are TRBV7-2 and TRBJ1-2; D is possibly TRBD1 (6 bases). The CDR3 is 14 amino acids. The germline V gene has CDR1 SGHTA and CDR2 FQGNSA. Trimming shortened V by 3 bases and J by 4 bases, and 12 bases separated the two germline ends. CDR3 in amino acids: CASSFAGVGYGYTF. Here the CDR3 DNA reads TGTGCCAGCAGCTTTGCAGGGGTAGGCTATGGCTACACCTTC.

This clonotype has just a few counts. The chain has TRBV20-1 and TRBJ2-3; 9 bases line up with TRBD2. This CDR3 has 16 residues. From germline, CDR1 is DFQATT and CDR2 SNEGSKA (reference sequence). J lost 2 bases, V lost 2 bases, and 8 bases had no gene match. The chain's CDR3 is CSARRLAGTYTDTQYF. The DNA of the CDR3 is TGCAGTGCTAGAAGGCTAGCGGGGACCTACACAGATACGCAGTATTTT.

The chain has TRBV7-2 and TRBJ2-1, with 7 bases that match TRBD1. This CDR3 is built from 15 residues. After removal of 5 bases from V and 6 bases from J, the junction contained 10 bases not matched to a gene. Per the germline V gene, CDR1 is SGHTA and CDR2 is FQGNSA. CDR3 bases: TGTGCCAGCAGCAAGGGGGACAGTTTGTCCAATGAGCAGTTCTTC. Its translation: CASSKGDSLSNEQFF.

The rearrangement joins TRBV4-3 to TRBJ2-2; unclear D gene. Per the germline V gene, CDR1 is LGHNA and CDR2 is YSLEER. V lost 0 bases to trimming and J lost 1 base, with 6 bases between them. The CDR3 has 15 residues. As DNA, the CDR3 is TGCGCCAGCAGCCAAGATCAATGGAACACCGGGGAGCTGTTTTTT. Protein product: CASSQDQWNTGELFF.

The chain is built from TRBV30 and TRBJ1-5, with D possibly being TRBD1 (5 bases). Trimming left V 1 base short and J 6 bases short, with 10 bases between. Germline loops: CDR1 GTSNPN, CDR2 SVGIG (reference sequence). The CDR3 covers 13 residues. The CDR3 region has the DNA TGTGCCTGGAGTGCCAGGGAAGGTCAGCCCCAGCATTTT. Translation: CAWSAREGQPQHF. Looking up the rest from reference TRBV30 and TRBJ1-5 gives the full variable domain: SQTIHQWPATLVQPVGSPLSLECTVEGTSNPNLYWYRQAAGRGLQLLFYSVGIGQISSEVPQNLSASRPQDRQFILSSKKLLLSDSGFYLCAWSAREGQPQHFGDGTRLSIL.

This chain uses TRBV3-1 with TRBJ1-2, with 7 bases identical to TRBD1. With V trimmed by 0 bases and J by 5 bases, 6 bases remained unmatched. There are 15 residues in the CDR3. Germline V CDR1 and CDR2: LGHDT, YNNKEL (reference sequence). CDR3 protein: CASSQDFDRVYGYTF. The CDR3 coding sequence is TGTGCCAGCAGCCAAGATTTCGACAGGGTTTATGGCTACACCTTC.

The J gene is TRBJ2-7, the V gene TRBV7-8, with 9 bases that match TRBD1. This CDR3 contains 17 residues. CDR1 and CDR2 (germline): SGHVS, FQNEAQ. J lost 1 base, V lost 3 bases, and 10 bases had no gene match. Here the CDR3 reads CASSFTPPGQGSYEQYF. The CDR3 bases are TGTGCCAGCAGCTTCACCCCCCCGGGACAGGGTTCCTACGAGCAGTACTTC.

In its sample, this clonotype was seen many times. The gene calls are TRBV7-3 and TRBJ2-1; D unresolved. V lost 1 base and J lost 6, with 13 bases in between. The CDR3 is made up of 15 amino acids. Germline-derived CDR1 and CDR2 are SGHTA and FQGTGA. CDR3 in amino acids: CASSLSPNPRNEQFF. CDR3 DNA sequence: TGTGCCAGCAGCTTAAGTCCCAACCCGCGCAATGAGCAGTTCTTC.

The genes are TRBV7-2 and TRBJ2-1; no clear D. The length of the CDR3 is 15 residues. Per germline, CDR1 SGHTA and CDR2 FQGNSA. The germline V and J ends were trimmed by 5 bases and 7 bases, with 18 bases remaining between them. CDR3 DNA: TGTGCCAGCAGCCTCTCGACTGGGGTGGTGAATGAGCAGTTCTTC. Protein: CASSLSTGVVNEQFF.

This chain joins TRBV24-1 and TRBJ2-3; D is unresolved. Trimming took off 3 bases at V and 5 bases at J, with 5 bases between the two ends. The CDR3 has 12 amino acids. Germline CDR1 and CDR2: KGHDR and SFDVKD. CDR3 in amino acids: CATSDEVDTQYF. CDR3 coding DNA: TGTGCCACCAGTGATGAGGTAGATACGCAGTATTTT.

In this sample, this clonotype turned up a few times. This sequence joins TRBV20-1 and TRBJ2-5, with TRBD2 identical over 8 bases. This CDR3 spans 15 amino acids. V shed 6 bases and J 5 bases; nucleotides not matched to a gene: 14. In germline, CDR1 is DFQATT, CDR2 SNEGSKA (reference sequence). The CDR3 DNA follows: TGCAGTGCCCGGGGTGCGGGAGGCTTTGGCGAGACCCAGTACTTC. As protein: CSARGAGGFGETQYF.

The CDR3 protein is CASSEIASTDTQYF. The CDR3, as DNA: TGTGCCAGCAGCGAGATTGCTAGCACAGATACGCAGTATTTT. The gene calls are TRBV9 and TRBJ2-3, with D uncertain. Germline CDR1 is SGDLS and CDR2 is YYNGEE. The CDR3 runs to 14 residues. V was clipped by 3 bases and J by 0 bases, with 8 bases between them.

This clonotype was counted only a few times. In DNA form, the CDR3 reads TGTGCCAGCAGCGATAACAGGGTAAACTACGAGCAGTACTTC. Residues: CASSDNRVNYEQYF. V is TRBV13 and J is TRBJ2-7, with D possibly matching TRBD1 (6 bases). Germline V gene data show CDR1 as PRHDT and CDR2 as FYEKMQ (reference sequence). V gave up 5 bases and J gave up 3 bases, with 14 bases separating them. This CDR3 has 14 amino acids.

This clonotype has at least ten counts. The J gene is TRBJ2-5, the V gene TRBV5-4; D might be TRBD1 or TRBD2, each matching 5 bases. The CDR3 consists of 13 residues. Trimming left V 2 bases short and J 3 bases short, with 8 bases between. Germline values: CDR1 SGHNT, CDR2 YYREEE (reference sequence). This CDR3 is CASSLRGEETQYF. The CDR3 nucleotides read TGTGCCAGCAGCTTACGAGGGGAAGAGACCCAGTACTTC.

Turning to this clonotype: The CDR3 ends on some other residue instead of the conserved phenylalanine or tryptophan, so this is likely a read error. This chain connects TRBV20-1 to TRBJ2-7; weak D call: TRBD2 (5 bases). CDR3 length equals 12 residues. Germline V gene sequence: CDR1 DFQATT, CDR2 SNEGSKA (reference sequence). Trimming removed 7 bases from V and 2 bases from J, with 12 bases in between. CDR3 bases: TGCAGTGGGAGGACTCAAACCTACGAGCAGTACTCC. As protein: CSGRTQTYEQYS.

This clonotype was seen many times. V usage is TRBV5-1 and J usage is TRBJ2-1; D is unclear. The CDR3 consists of 13 residues. V was pared by 3 bases and J by 5 bases, with 9 bases between. Germline V CDR1 and CDR2: SGHRS, YFSETQ. CDR3 bases: TGCGCCAGCAGCTCTAACACTGACAATGAGCAGTTCTTC. The encoded protein is CASSSNTDNEQFF.

The chain carries TRBV18 and TRBJ1-2; tentative D call: TRBD1 (6 bases). Trimming stripped 3 bases from V and 0 bases from J, with 11 bases between. CDR1 and CDR2 from the germline V gene are KGHSH and LQKENI. This CDR3 spans 15 amino acids. CDR3 sequence reads: CASSPGQTTNYGYTF. The CDR3 DNA reads TGTGCCAGCTCACCGGGACAAACTACTAACTATGGCTACACCTTC. The variable domain in full, completed from reference TRBV18 and TRBJ1-2, reads NAGVMQNPRHLVRRRGQEARLRCSPMKGHSHVYWYRQLPEEGLKFMVYLQKENIIDESGMPKERFSAEFPKEGPSILRIQQVVRGDSAAYFCASSPGQTTNYGYTFGSGTRLTVV.

In its sample, this clonotype was seen a few times. This chain joins TRBV4-3 and TRBJ2-7; 8 nucleotides agree with TRBD2. The CDR3 spans 18 residues. Germline V gene sequence: CDR1 LGHNA, CDR2 YSLEER. V shed 4 bases and J 5 bases; nucleotides not matched to a gene: 19. CDR3 DNA: TGCGCCAGCAGCCGAAAGTCGGGGCTGAGAGCGGGAGTCCACGAGCAGTACTTC. Residues: CASSRKSGLRAGVHEQYF.

This clonotype was counted only a few times. V usage is TRBV4-2 and J usage is TRBJ2-5; D ambiguous. This CDR3 region has 17 residues. Germline CDR1 LGHNA, CDR2 YNFKEQ. Trimming took 0 bases from V and 0 from J, leaving 14 bases between them. This chain's CDR3 is CASSQDLKARYQETQYF. The CDR3 DNA sequence: TGTGCCAGCAGCCAAGATTTGAAGGCCCGGTACCAAGAGACCCAGTACTTC.

This clonotype was observed a few times. The chain links TRBV28 to TRBJ2-1; 7 bases match TRBD2. V lost 7 bases and J lost 8; bases outside the gene matches: 17. Germline CDR1 reads MDHEN; CDR2 reads SYDVKM. This CDR3 contains 16 residues. The CDR3 loop reads CASTTGGGGLLYEQFF. Here the CDR3 DNA reads TGTGCCAGCACCACGGGCGGGGGAGGGCTTCTCTATGAGCAGTTCTTC.

This clonotype was found a few times. The chain recombines TRBV12-3 or TRBV12-4 with TRBJ2-6; 7 nucleotides align to TRBD2. The CDR3 is made up of 15 amino acids. The V gene end was trimmed by 3 bases and the J gene end by 4 bases; junction bases not matched to a gene: 3. This CDR3 reads CASSFGGTGANVLTF. CDR3 sequence (DNA): TGTGCCAGCAGTTTCGGGGGGACCGGGGCCAACGTCCTGACTTTC.

The sample holds a few counts of this clonotype. The chain has TRBV20-1 and TRBJ2-7, with D perhaps matching TRBD2 (6 bases). V was pared by 1 base and J by 4 bases, with 11 bases between. The CDR3 loop spans 13 amino acids. The V gene's germline CDR1 is DFQATT and CDR2 SNEGSKA (reference sequence). CDR3 region: CSARGMEGYEQYF. The CDR3 nucleotides are TGCAGTGCTAGAGGAATGGAGGGATACGAGCAGTACTTC.

The rearrangement uses TRBV5-1 and TRBJ2-7; 7 bases agree with TRBD1. CDR1 and CDR2 (germline): SGHRS, YFSETQ. Trimming took 4 bases from V and 6 from J; bases not matched to a gene: 10. The CDR3 contains 14 residues. CDR3 DNA: TGCGCCAGCAGCCGAACCGGGACAGCGACCGAGCAGTACTTC. Its protein is CASSRTGTATEQYF.

The chain combines TRBV14 with TRBJ1-1, with TRBD1 matching over 9 bases. Per germline, CDR1 SGHDN and CDR2 FVKESK. CDR3 length: 16 amino acids. The trim removed 3 bases at V and 4 bases at J, leaving 9 bases unmatched. Here the CDR3 DNA reads TGTGCCAGCAGCCAGCTAGGACAGGGGAGGGGCACTGAAGCTTTCTTT. Translation gives CASSQLGQGRGTEAFF.

This clonotype was detected only a few times. J is TRBJ2-1 and V is TRBV5-4, with 9 nucleotides matching TRBD2. The V segment lost 0 bases and the J segment 8 bases; nucleotides outside the gene matches: 12. The CDR3 is 17 residues long. Looked up from germline, CDR1 is SGHNT and CDR2 is YYREEE (reference sequence). The CDR3 reads CASSLASGGRAIYEQFF. CDR3 nucleotides: TGTGCCAGCAGCTTGGCCAGTGGCGGGAGGGCCATCTATGAGCAGTTCTTC.

The CDR3 DNA is TGCGCCAGCAGCCAAGATCGCGGCCACCCTAACTATGGCTACACCTTC. Its protein is CASSQDRGHPNYGYTF. The V and J genes are TRBV4-3 and TRBJ1-2; D remains unclear. The germline V gene has CDR1 LGHNA and CDR2 YSLEER. V was clipped by 0 bases and J by 0 bases, with 11 bases between them. CDR3 size: 16 residues.

This clonotype was recorded many times. This chain uses TRBV9 with TRBJ2-1; D not certain. The CDR3 contains 15 residues. The germline V gene encodes CDR1 SGDLS and CDR2 YYNGEE. The V end lost 3 bases, the J end lost 1 base, and 11 bases lay between the germline ends. The DNA of the CDR3 is TGTGCCAGCAGCGCCATTTCGTTGTCCTACAATGAGCAGTTCTTC. This sequence encodes CASSAISLSYNEQFF.

The chain uses TRBV5-1 and TRBJ2-5, with no clear D. Between the trimmed V and J ends, which lost 0 bases and 8 bases, there was a span of 11 bases. Germline V CDR1 and CDR2: SGHRS, YFSETQ. The CDR3 is 13 residues long. The chain's CDR3 is CASSLDGEGTQYF. In nucleotides, the CDR3 is TGCGCCAGCAGCTTGGATGGTGAAGGAACCCAGTACTTC.